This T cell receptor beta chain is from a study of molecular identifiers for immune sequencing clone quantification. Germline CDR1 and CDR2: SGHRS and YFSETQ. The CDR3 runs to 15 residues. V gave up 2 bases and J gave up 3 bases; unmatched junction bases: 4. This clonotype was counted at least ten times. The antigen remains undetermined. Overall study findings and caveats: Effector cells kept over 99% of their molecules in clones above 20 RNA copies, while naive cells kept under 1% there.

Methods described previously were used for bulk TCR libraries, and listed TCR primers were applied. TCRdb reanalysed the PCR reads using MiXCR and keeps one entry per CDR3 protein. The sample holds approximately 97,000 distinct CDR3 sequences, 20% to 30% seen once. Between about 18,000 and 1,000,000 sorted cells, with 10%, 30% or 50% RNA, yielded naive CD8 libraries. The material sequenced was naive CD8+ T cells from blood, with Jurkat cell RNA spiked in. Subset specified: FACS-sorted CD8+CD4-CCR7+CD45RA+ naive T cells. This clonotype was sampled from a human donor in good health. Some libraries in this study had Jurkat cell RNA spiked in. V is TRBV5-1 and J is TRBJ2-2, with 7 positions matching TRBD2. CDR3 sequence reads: CASSLLAYYTGELFF. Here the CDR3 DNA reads TGCGCCAGCAGCTTACTAGCGTATTACACCGGGGAGCTGTTTTTT.